The TCR beta chain under discussion was sequenced for a study of T cell repertoires in cytomegalovirus infection. Study information: Selection of CMV epitopes for the study included recently identified HLA-C-restricted and well-studied HLA-B-restricted ones.

On this clonotype: Antigen: not known.

General study findings and limits: Dominant in the ex vivo response were TCR beta clonotypes restricted by HLA-C and specific for CMV.

In germline, CDR1 is LGHNA, CDR2 YSLEER. This CDR3 is built from 18 residues. V was trimmed by 0 bases and J by 0 bases, leaving 14 bases between them. One entry per CDR3 protein, called by TCRdb with MiXCR from the reads. In the table there are about 920,000 distinct CDR3 sequences, 25% to 40% of which are singletons. The receptor was derived from a human donor in good health (CMV status not recorded). Some clones in this sample may be carry-over from other donors' samples. The sequencing used cultured CD8+ T cells from PBMCs, collected from culture after CMV antigen stimulation. The V and J genes are TRBV4-3 and TRBJ2-2, with unresolved D. CDR3 amino acids: CASSQEWLQDANTGELFF. CDR3 nucleotides: TGCGCCAGCAGCCAAGAATGGCTGCAGGATGCGAACACCGGGGAGCTGTTTTTT.